This TCR beta chain was captured in a study of blood T cells in healthy people across ages. Broader study findings: Fewer expanded clones and more diversity marked long-lived versus aged donors.

Samples had at least 7 million PBMCs isolated from them. A note on this clonotype: The antigen is not known.

A J-beta primer mix and a sample-barcoded 5' primer were used in a second PCR of roughly 6 to 11 cycles. Each cDNA molecule was tagged by a template-switch adaptor that had 12 random nucleotides. TCRdb re-called the 5' RACE reads through MiXCR, storing one row per CDR3 protein. Of approximately 800,000 distinct CDR3 sequences listed, roughly 64% are singletons. CDR1 and CDR2 from the germline V gene are SGHVS and FNYEAQ. V shed 5 bases, J shed 2 bases, and the junction held 9 bases outside the gene matches. The CDR3 length is 16 residues. The chain has TRBV7-6 and TRBJ1-2; 9 nucleotides line up with TRBD1. Sequencing used blood. The sequence derives from a man aged 25 to 40 in good health. CDR3 amino acids: CASSPSTGTGNYGYTF. CDR3 DNA sequence: TGTGCCAGCAGCCCATCTACCGGGACAGGGAACTATGGCTACACCTTC.